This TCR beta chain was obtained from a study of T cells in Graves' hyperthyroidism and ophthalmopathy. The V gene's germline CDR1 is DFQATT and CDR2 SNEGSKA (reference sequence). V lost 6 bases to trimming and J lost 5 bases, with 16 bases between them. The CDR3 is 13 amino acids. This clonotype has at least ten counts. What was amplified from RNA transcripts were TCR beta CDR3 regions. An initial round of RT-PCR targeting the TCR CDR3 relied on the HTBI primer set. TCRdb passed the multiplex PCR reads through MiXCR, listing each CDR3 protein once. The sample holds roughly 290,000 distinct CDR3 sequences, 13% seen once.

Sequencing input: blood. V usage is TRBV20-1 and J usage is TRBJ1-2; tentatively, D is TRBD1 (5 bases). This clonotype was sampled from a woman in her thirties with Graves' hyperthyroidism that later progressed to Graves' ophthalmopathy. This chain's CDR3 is CSASGGTQYGYTF. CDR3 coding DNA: TGCAGTGCCAGCGGGGGAACTCAGTATGGCTACACCTTC.